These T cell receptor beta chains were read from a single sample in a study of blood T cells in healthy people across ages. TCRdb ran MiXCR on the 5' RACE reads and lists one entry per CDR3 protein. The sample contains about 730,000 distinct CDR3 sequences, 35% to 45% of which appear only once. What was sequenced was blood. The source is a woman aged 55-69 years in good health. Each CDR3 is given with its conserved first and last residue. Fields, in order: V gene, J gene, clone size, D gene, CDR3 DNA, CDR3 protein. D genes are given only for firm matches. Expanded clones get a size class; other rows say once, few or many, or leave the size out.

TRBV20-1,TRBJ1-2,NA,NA,TGCAGTGCTAGAGATCCAACAAAGGAGGGAATATCTGGCTACACCTTC,CSARDPTKEGISGYTF
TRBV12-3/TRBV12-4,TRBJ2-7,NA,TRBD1,TGTGCCAGCAGCCTGCCGGGACAGCGCCACGAGCAGTACTTC,CASSLPGQRHEQYF
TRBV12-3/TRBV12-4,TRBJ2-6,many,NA,TGTGCCAGCACGACAGATGGGGCCAACGTCCTGACTTTC,CASTTDGANVLTF
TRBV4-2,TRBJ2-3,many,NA,TGTGCCAGCAGCCAAGAGAGCGGTACGCAGTATTTT,CASSQESGTQYF
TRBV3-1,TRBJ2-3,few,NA,TGTGCCAGCAGCCAGAATGTAGCCCTCACAGATACGCAGTATTTT,CASSQNVALTDTQYF
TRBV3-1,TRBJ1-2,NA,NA,TGTGCCAGCAGCCAAGATGGAGGGGTCGGGGGCTACACCTTC,CASSQDGGVGGYTF
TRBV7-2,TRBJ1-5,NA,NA,TGTGCCAGCAGCTTAGCGCATACATCCTATAGCAATCAGCCCCAGCATTTT,CASSLAHTSYSNQPQHF
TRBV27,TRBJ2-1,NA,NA,TGTGCCAGCAGTTTGGCCTCTCCGTCCAGCCCCCCTGGCAATGAGCAGTTCTTC,CASSLASPSSPPGNEQFF
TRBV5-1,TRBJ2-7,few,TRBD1,TGCGCCAGCAGCATAACGGGACAGGGGTGGTACGAGCAGTACTTC,CASSITGQGWYEQYF
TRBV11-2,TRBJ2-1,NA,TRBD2,TGTGCCAGCAGCTTAGACTACCTAGCGGGAAAGGGGGTGAGTGAGCAGTTCTTC,CASSLDYLAGKGVSEQFF
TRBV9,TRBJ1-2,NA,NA,TGTGCCAGCAGCACTGTGAATTTTGGCTACACCTTC,CASSTVNFGYTF
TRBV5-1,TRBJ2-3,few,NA,TGCGCCAGCAGCTTGGTCGGGGAGCAGGGAGCAGATACGCAGTATTTT,CASSLVGEQGADTQYF
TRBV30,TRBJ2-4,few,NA,TGTGCCTGGGCTTTCGGGGGCATTCAGTACTTC,CAWAFGGIQYF
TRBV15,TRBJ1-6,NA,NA,TGTGCCACCAGCAGAGTTTCGACGGGGATTTCACCCCCCCACTTT,CATSRVSTGISPPHF
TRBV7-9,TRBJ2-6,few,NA,TGTGCCAGCAGACCGCAGTGGGCACGGGAAGGCTCTGGGGCCAACGTCCTGACTTTC,CASRPQWAREGSGANVLTF
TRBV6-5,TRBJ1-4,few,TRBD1,TGTGCCAGCAGTTCACAGGGGGGGACCCCCCGGGGACTGTTTTTT,CASSSQGGTPRGLFF
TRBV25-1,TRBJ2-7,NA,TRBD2,TGTGCCAGCTCCTTTAGCGGGACCCACGAGCAGTACTTC,CASSFSGTHEQYF
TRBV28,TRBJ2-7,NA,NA,TGTGCCAGCAGGGACTATTTCGGGGGCTACGAGCAGTACTTC,CASRDYFGGYEQYF
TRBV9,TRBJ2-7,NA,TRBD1,TGTGCCAGCAGCGCCTCCCCGGACAGGGGGCTCTACGAGCAGTACTTC,CASSASPDRGLYEQYF
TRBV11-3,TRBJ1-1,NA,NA,TGCGCCAGCAGCTGCGGCCAGGGAGCTGAAGCTTTCTTT,CASSCGQGAEAFF
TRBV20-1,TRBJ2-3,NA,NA,TGCAGTGCTAGATTACCTAGCGATTTGGCAGATACGCAGTATTTT,CSARLPSDLADTQYF
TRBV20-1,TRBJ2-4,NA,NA,TGCAGTGCTAATTCGAACAGTGACATTCAGTACTTC,CSANSNSDIQYF
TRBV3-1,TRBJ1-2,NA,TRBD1,TGTGCCAGCAGATCCGGGACAGGGGGTAGCGGCTACACCTTC,CASRSGTGGSGYTF
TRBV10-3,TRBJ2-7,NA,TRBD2,TGTGCCATCAGTGCCGCTAGCGGGATCTACTACGAGCAGTACTTC,CAISAASGIYYEQYF
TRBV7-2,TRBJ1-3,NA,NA,TGTGCCAGCAGCTCCCCCGGGGTTGGAAACACCACATATTTT,CASSSPGVGNTTYF
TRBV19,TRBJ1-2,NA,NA,TGTGCCAGTAGTATAGCGGCAATGGGGACTTCGCCTGGCTACACCTTC,CASSIAAMGTSPGYTF
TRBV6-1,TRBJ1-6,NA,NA,TGTGCCGGCAGTCCACTAGGTGGGAATTCACCCCTCCACTTT,CAGSPLGGNSPLHF
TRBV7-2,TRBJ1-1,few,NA,TGTGCCAGCAGTCGCCCAGACCGCACTGAAGCTTTCTTT,CASSRPDRTEAFF
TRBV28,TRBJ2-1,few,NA,TGTGCCAGCAGTTCCCGGACTTCCTTTCCCTACAATGAGCAGTTCTTC,CASSSRTSFPYNEQFF
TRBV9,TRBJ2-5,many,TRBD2,TGTGCCAGCAGCGGACTAGCGGGGGTCCAAGAGACCCAGTACTTC,CASSGLAGVQETQYF
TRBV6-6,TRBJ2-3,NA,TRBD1,TGTGCCAGCAGTCCCAAATTAGGACAGGGGTCAGATACGCAGTATTTT,CASSPKLGQGSDTQYF
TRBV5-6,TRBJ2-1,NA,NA,TGTGCCAGCAGCTTAAGGAACCTCTTTACGAATGAGCAGTTCTTC,CASSLRNLFTNEQFF
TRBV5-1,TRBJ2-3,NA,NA,TGCGCCAGCAGCTTGCAGGGGAGGTCAGATACGCAGTATTTT,CASSLQGRSDTQYF
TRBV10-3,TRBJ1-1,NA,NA,TGTGCCATCAGTGAGTCCCCCAGGGGCAACACTGAAGCTTTCTTT,CAISESPRGNTEAFF
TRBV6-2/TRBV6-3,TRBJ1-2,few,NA,TGTGCCAGCAGTGGGAGTAGATACACCTTC,CASSGSRYTF
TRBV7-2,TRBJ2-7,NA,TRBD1,TGTGCCAGCAGCTCACTCACAGGGGTCGGCGAGCAGTACTTC,CASSSLTGVGEQYF
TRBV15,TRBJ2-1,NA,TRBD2,TGTGCCACCAGCAAACGGCAGCGGGGGGATTACAATGAGCAGTTCTTC,CATSKRQRGDYNEQFF